The next 14 T cell receptor beta chains were all read from a single sample in a study of type 1 regulatory T cells. Which antigens these TCRs recognize remains unknown. TCRdb analysed the reads with MiXCR anew, one entry per CDR3 protein. This table holds roughly 60,000 distinct CDR3 sequences, approximately 60% found once. The sequenced material came from cultured non-Tr1 T cells, either the whole culture or a sorted T cell fraction (not recorded which). The receptors were sampled from a human donor in good health.

This clonotype has more than one count but fewer than ten. V gene TRBV20-1 combines with J gene TRBJ2-5; D gene ambiguous. Looked up from germline, CDR1 is DFQATT and CDR2 is SNEGSKA (reference sequence). V was pared by 0 bases and J by 1 base, with 9 bases between. The CDR3 has 14 amino acids. CDR3 amino acids: CSARDSAVQETQYF. As DNA, the CDR3 is TGCAGTGCTAGAGATTCGGCTGTCCAAGAGACCCAGTACTTC.

The rearrangement joins TRBV5-1 to TRBJ2-1; 7 bases fit TRBD2. The CDR3 has 17 amino acids. CDR1 and CDR2 from the germline V gene are SGHRS and YFSETQ. The V gene end was trimmed by 3 bases and the J gene end by 0 bases; junction bases not matched to a gene: 9. In DNA, the CDR3 is TGCGCCAGCAGCTGGGACGGGGGAGGGAGCTCCTACAATGAGCAGTTCTTC. Residues: CASSWDGGGSSYNEQFF. Complete variable domain (other parts from reference TRBV5-1 and TRBJ2-1): KAGVTQTPRYLIKTRGQQVTLSCSPISGHRSVSWYQQTPGQGLQFLFEYFSETQRNKGNFPGRFSGRQFSNSRSEMNVSTLELGDSALYLCASSWDGGGSSYNEQFFGPGTRLTVL.

The chain carries TRBV7-2 and TRBJ2-1, with D uncertain. V lost 0 bases and J lost 10, with 13 bases in between. Germline V lookup: CDR1 SGHTA, CDR2 FQGNSA. This CDR3 comprises 14 residues. The CDR3: CASSLAGPIGEQFF. The CDR3 nucleotides are TGTGCCAGCAGCTTAGCGGGCCCGATCGGGGAGCAGTTCTTC.

This chain joins TRBV20-1 and TRBJ2-5; no definite D call. The ends were cut back, 3 bases at V and 4 bases at J, with 15 bases in the middle. Germline V gene data show CDR1 as DFQATT and CDR2 as SNEGSKA (reference sequence). The CDR3 is 14 amino acids. The CDR3 DNA sequence: TGCAGTGCTAGGGCCTCGCTGATCCGAGAGACCCAGTACTTC. It codes for CSARASLIRETQYF.

CDR3 sequence (DNA): TGTGCCAGCATAGGGACTGCGAACACCGGGGAGCTGTTTTTT. It is translated as CASIGTANTGELFF. The chain uses TRBV6-6 and TRBJ2-2; possibly TRBD2 for D (6 bases). Germline values: CDR1 MNHNY, CDR2 SVGAGI (reference sequence). V was clipped by 7 bases and J by 0 bases, with 9 bases between them. The CDR3 loop spans 14 amino acids.

This chain joins TRBV29-1 and TRBJ2-5; 8 nucleotides agree with TRBD2. CDR1 SQVTM and CDR2 ANQGSEA come from the germline V gene. CDR3 length equals 12 residues. The V and J ends lost 2 bases and 4 bases, in that order; junction bases with no gene match: 0. The CDR3, as DNA: TGCAGCGTTGAACTAGCGGGAGAGACCCAGTACTTC. Its protein is CSVELAGETQYF.

This clonotype came up a few times. The chain is built from TRBV5-1 and TRBJ1-2; D perhaps matches TRBD1 (5 bases). The V and J ends lost 3 bases and 4 bases respectively, with 13 bases between them. Germline V gene sequence: CDR1 SGHRS, CDR2 YFSETQ. The CDR3 spans 14 residues. The CDR3 DNA reads as TGCGCCAGCAGCTCGACAGAAACCGCCTATGGCTACACCTTC. This sequence encodes CASSSTETAYGYTF.

The chain combines TRBV6-5 with TRBJ1-5, with TRBD1 matching 7 bases. Unmatched junction bases numbered 3, after V lost 2 bases and J lost 11 bases. The CDR3 is made up of 12 amino acids. The germline gives CDR1 MNHEY, CDR2 SVGAGI. DNA of the CDR3: TGTGCCAGCAGTTACGCGCAGGGGGCCCAGCATTTT. Protein: CASSYAQGAQHF.

Notes on this clonotype: Relative to the germline gene, one junction end is altered; a read error may explain this. The chain joins TRBV7-2 to TRBJ1-2; maybe TRBD1 (5 bases). Looked up from germline, CDR1 is SGHTA and CDR2 is FQGNSA. The CDR3 sequence is 15 residues long. CDR3 loop: CASSLGGGQVSGYTF. The CDR3 region has the DNA TGTGCCAGCAGCTTGGGGGGAGGACAAGTTAGTGGCTATACCTTC.

The chain combines TRBV24-1 with TRBJ2-1, with 9 bases lining up with TRBD2. The CDR3 consists of 17 residues. With 5 bases clipped from V and 1 base from J, the junction kept 8 bases outside the gene matches. The germline CDR1 and CDR2 sequences are KGHDR and SFDVKD. CDR3 amino acids: CATSAAIAGVSYNEQFF. CDR3 DNA: TGTGCCACCAGTGCAGCCATAGCGGGAGTATCCTACAATGAGCAGTTCTTC.

This clonotype has more than one count but fewer than ten. The V and J genes are TRBV6-2 or TRBV6-3 and TRBJ2-3, with D maybe TRBD2 (6 bases). Trimming shortened V by 7 bases and J by 1 base, and 12 bases separated the two germline ends. CDR1 and CDR2 (germline): MNHEY, SVGEGT. The CDR3 is 14 residues long. CDR3 loop: CASMRLARTDTQYF. The CDR3 DNA reads TGTGCCAGCATGCGGCTAGCGCGCACAGATACGCAGTATTTT.

This clonotype was recorded a few times. The V call is TRBV15, the J call TRBJ1-2; D perhaps matches TRBD1 (6 bases). The germline CDR1 and CDR2 sequences are LNHNV and YYDKDF (reference sequence). Trimming took 4 bases from V and 4 from J, leaving 13 bases between them. The CDR3 has 14 amino acids. The CDR3, as DNA: TGTGCCACCAGCAAGGGGGGGGGCGCCTATGGCTACACCTTC. Translation: CATSKGGGAYGYTF.

This clonotype was observed once. V gene TRBV7-9 combines with J gene TRBJ2-3; TRBD1 aligns across 7 bases. The V segment lost 5 bases and the J segment 3 bases; nucleotides outside the gene matches: 17. This CDR3 contains 18 residues. Germline V gene data show CDR1 as SEHNR and CDR2 as FQNEAQ (reference sequence). The CDR3 here is CASSNNKGGLLNTDTQYF. CDR3 bases: TGTGCCAGCAGCAACAACAAAGGGGGCCTACTTAATACAGATACGCAGTATTTT. Full variable domain (missing parts from reference TRBV7-9 and TRBJ2-3): DTGVSQNPRHKITKRGQNVTFRCDPISEHNRLYWYRQTLGQGPEFLTYFQNEAQLEKSRLLSDRFSAERPKGSFSTLEIQRTEQGDSAMYLCASSNNKGGLLNTDTQYFGPGTRLTVL.

This sequence joins TRBV5-6 and TRBJ1-6; 12 bases fit TRBD1. CDR1 and CDR2 from the germline V gene are SGHDT and YYEEEE. The CDR3 sequence is 15 residues long. Losses at the gene ends were 4 bases for V and 11 bases for J; bases not matched to a gene: 7. CDR3 nucleotide sequence: TGTGCCAGCAGCCTGGTGGGACAGGGGGCAACACCCCTCCACTTT. Translation: CASSLVGQGATPLHF.